This T cell receptor beta chain is from a study of T-cell reconstitution after alpha-beta-depleted transplantation in children. Molecular barcoding with unique molecular identifiers was used for the TCRbeta library. TCRdb used MiXCR to reprocess the PCR reads, holding one entry per CDR3 protein. Among around 450,000 distinct CDR3 sequences listed, roughly a tenth were seen once. With 0 bases clipped from V and 8 bases from J, the junction kept 3 bases outside the gene matches. This CDR3 is built from 13 residues. The germline CDR1 and CDR2 sequences are SGDLS and YYNGEE. This clonotype was found many times.

The receptor comes from a child aged 2-15 years with inherited bone marrow failure, due to receive a stem cell transplant. The gene calls are TRBV9 and TRBJ1-2; 8 nucleotides match TRBD1. Here the sequenced sample was PBMCs, taken before TCRalphabeta/CD19-depleted stem cell transplant. Written as DNA, the CDR3 is TGTGCCAGCAGCGTAGACAGGGGGGACGGCTACACCTTC. Protein: CASSVDRGDGYTF.